One sample yielded the 5 T cell receptor beta chains listed below, sequenced in a study of blood T cell repertoires in COVID-19. Clones were read by immunoSEQ multiplex PCR, and TCRdb kept only the in-frame ones, dropping some. Among more than 100,000 clones listed, 88% were seen once. Sequencing was performed on peripheral blood. These receptors were collected from a human donor in a cohort sampled during active COVID-19.

This clone has a count of ten or more. The chain links TRBV7-9 to TRBJ2-7; TRBD1 aligns across 10 bases. The CDR3 spans 12 residues. The V gene end was trimmed by 1 base and the J gene end by 12 bases; junction bases not matched to a gene: 3. The germline V gene encodes CDR1 SEHNR and CDR2 FQNEAQ (reference sequence). The CDR3 region has the DNA TGTGCCAGCAGCTTAGGGGACAGGGGACGGTACTTC. The encoded protein is CASSLGDRGRYF.

This clone was seen only once. This chain links TRBV6-1 with TRBJ2-3, with D maybe TRBD1 (5 bases). CDR3 length equals 17 residues. V was clipped by 2 bases and J by 0 bases, with 15 bases between them. CDR1 is MNHNS, CDR2 SASEGT, per germline. The CDR3 is CASSETRVSLSTDTQYF. Written as DNA, the CDR3 is TGTGCCAGCAGTGAAACCAGGGTTTCCCTGAGCACAGATACGCAGTATTTT.

The CDR3 DNA reads TGCGCCAGCAGCCGGAGACTAGAAGAGGAAAAACTGTTTTTT. This translates into CASSRRLEEEKLFF. The chain links TRBV4-1 to TRBJ1-4; no clear D. The CDR3 has 14 residues. Germline assignment: CDR1 MGHRA and CDR2 YSYEKL. Between the trimmed V and J ends, which lost 4 bases and 8 bases, there was a span of 14 bases.

The chain has TRBV27 and TRBJ2-7; D unclear. This CDR3 has 14 amino acids. Per germline, CDR1 MNHEY and CDR2 SMNVEV (reference sequence). Between the trimmed V and J ends, which lost 2 bases and 1 base, there was a span of 9 bases. DNA for the CDR3: TGTGCCAGCAGTTTACGGTCGGGTTCCTACGAGCAGTACTTC. Amino acids: CASSLRSGSYEQYF.

The chain is built from TRBV9 and TRBJ2-1; TRBD1 agrees at 9 bases. V shed 0 bases, J shed 1 base, and the junction held 14 bases outside the gene matches. Per germline, CDR1 SGDLS and CDR2 YYNGEE. There are 20 residues in the CDR3. CDR3 DNA: TGTGCCAGCAGCGTAGCCGCCTGGACAGGGGCAGGAGGATCCTACAATGAGCAGTTCTTC. Translating it yields CASSVAAWTGAGGSYNEQFF.